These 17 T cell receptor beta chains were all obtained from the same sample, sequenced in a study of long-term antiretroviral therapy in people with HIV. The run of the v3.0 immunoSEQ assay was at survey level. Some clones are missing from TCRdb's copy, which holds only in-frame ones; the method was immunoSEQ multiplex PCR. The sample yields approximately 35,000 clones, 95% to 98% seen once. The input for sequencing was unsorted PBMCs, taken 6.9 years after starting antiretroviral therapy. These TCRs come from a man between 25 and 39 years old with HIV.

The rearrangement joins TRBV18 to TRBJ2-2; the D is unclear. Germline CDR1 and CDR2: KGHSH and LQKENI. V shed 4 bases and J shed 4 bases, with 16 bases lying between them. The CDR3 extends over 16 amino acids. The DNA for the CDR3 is TGTGCCAGCTCACTCAACGGGCCCGGATCCACCGGGGAGCTGTTTTTT. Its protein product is CASSLNGPGSTGELFF.

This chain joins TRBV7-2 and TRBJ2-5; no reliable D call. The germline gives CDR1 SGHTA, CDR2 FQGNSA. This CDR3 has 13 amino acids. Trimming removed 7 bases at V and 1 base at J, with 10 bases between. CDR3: CASTRWSQETQYF. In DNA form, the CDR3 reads TGTGCCAGCACCCGGTGGAGCCAAGAGACCCAGTACTTC.

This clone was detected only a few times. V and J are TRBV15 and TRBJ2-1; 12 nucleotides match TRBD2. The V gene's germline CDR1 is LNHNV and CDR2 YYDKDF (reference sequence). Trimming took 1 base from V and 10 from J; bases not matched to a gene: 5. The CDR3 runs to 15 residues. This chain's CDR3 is CATSRASGGAREQFF. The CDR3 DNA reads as TGTGCCACCAGCAGAGCTAGCGGGGGGGCAAGGGAGCAGTTCTTC.

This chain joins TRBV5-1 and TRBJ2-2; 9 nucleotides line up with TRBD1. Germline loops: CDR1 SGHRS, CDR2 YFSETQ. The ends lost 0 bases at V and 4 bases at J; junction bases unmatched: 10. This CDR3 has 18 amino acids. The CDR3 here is CASSLGLTGTGITGELFF. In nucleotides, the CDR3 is TGCGCCAGCAGCTTGGGACTAACCGGGACAGGGATCACCGGGGAGCTGTTTTTT.

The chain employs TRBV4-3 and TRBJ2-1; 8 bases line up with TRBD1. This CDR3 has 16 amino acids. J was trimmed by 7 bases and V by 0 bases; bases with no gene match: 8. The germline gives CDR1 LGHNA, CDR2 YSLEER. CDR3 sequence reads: CASSQEDRGVVNEQFF. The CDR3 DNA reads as TGCGCCAGCAGCCAAGAAGACAGGGGAGTAGTGAATGAGCAGTTCTTC.

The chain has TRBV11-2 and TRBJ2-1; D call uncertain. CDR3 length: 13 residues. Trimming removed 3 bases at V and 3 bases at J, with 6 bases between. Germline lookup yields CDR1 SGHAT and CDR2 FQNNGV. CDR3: CASSLGYYNEQFF. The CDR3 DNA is TGTGCCAGCAGCTTGGGATACTACAATGAGCAGTTCTTC.

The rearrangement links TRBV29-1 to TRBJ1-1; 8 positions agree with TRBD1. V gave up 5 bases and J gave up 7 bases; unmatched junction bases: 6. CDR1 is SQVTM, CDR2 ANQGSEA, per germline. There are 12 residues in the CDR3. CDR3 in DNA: TGCAGCGTTTCGGACAGGGTGGTTGAAGCTTTCTTT. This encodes CSVSDRVVEAFF.

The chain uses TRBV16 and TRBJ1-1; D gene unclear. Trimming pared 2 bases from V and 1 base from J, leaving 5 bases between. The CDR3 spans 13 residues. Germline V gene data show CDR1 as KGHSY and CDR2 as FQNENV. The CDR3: CASSQMRNTEAFF. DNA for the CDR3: TGTGCCAGCAGCCAAATGAGGAACACTGAAGCTTTCTTT. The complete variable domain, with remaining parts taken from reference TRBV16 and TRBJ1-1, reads GEEVAQTPKHLVRGEGQKAKLYCAPIKGHSYVFWYQQVLKNEFKFLISFQNENVFDETGMPKERFSAKCLPNSPCSLEIQATKLEDSAVYFCASSQMRNTEAFFGQGTRLTVV.

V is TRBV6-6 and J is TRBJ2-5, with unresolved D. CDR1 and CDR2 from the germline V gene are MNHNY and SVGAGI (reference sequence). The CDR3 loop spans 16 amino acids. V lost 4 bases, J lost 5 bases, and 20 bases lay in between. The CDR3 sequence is CASSLLHIWPRETQYF. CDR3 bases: TGTGCCAGCAGTTTACTCCATATCTGGCCGCGGGAGACCCAGTACTTC.

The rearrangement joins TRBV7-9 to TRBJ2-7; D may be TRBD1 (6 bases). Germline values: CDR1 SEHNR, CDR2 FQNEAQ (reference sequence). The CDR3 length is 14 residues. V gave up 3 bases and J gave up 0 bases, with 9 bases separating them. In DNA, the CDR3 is TGTGCCAGCAGCTTTGAAGGGGGCTCCTACGAGCAGTACTTC. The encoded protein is CASSFEGGSYEQYF.

The DNA of the CDR3 is TGTGCCAGCAGCCAGGACGTGACTGGTTCCTATGGCTACACCTTC. Translated: CASSQDVTGSYGYTF. The genes are TRBV4-2 and TRBJ1-2; D is unresolved. V gave up 3 bases and J gave up 4 bases, with 15 bases separating them. The germline V gene has CDR1 LGHNA and CDR2 YNFKEQ. The CDR3 loop spans 15 amino acids.

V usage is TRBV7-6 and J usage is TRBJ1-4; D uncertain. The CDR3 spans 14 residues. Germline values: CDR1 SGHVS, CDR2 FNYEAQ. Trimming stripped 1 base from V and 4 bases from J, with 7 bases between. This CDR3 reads CASSLVSGNEKLFF. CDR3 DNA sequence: TGTGCCAGCAGCTTAGTATCCGGTAATGAAAAACTGTTTTTT.

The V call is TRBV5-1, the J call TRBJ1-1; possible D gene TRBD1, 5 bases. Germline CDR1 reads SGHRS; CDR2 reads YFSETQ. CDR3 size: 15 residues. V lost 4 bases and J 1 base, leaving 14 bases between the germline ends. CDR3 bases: TGCGCCAGCAGCAAATACTCCACAGGGAACACTGAAGCTTTCTTT. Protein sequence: CASSKYSTGNTEAFF.

In DNA, the CDR3 is TGTGCCAGTAGTATAGGGTCTCAACCCCCGCACGAGCAGTACTTC. It yields the protein CASSIGSQPPHEQYF. V and J are TRBV19 and TRBJ2-7; D remains unclear. Trimming cost V 1 base and J 5 bases, with 15 bases left between them. This CDR3 is built from 15 residues. The germline CDR1 and CDR2 sequences are LNHDA and SQIVND (reference sequence).

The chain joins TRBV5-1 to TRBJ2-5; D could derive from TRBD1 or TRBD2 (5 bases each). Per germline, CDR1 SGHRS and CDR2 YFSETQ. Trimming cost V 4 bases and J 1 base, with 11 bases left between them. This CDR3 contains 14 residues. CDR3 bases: TGCGCCAGCAGCGGAGGACAACCCCAAGAGACCCAGTACTTC. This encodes CASSGGQPQETQYF.

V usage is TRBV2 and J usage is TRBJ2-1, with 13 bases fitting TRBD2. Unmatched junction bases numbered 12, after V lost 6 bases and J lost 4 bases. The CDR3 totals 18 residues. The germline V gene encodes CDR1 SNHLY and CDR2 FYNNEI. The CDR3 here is CASRPGTSGIGVYNEQFF. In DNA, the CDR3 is TGTGCCAGCAGGCCCGGGACTAGCGGGATCGGGGTTTACAATGAGCAGTTCTTC.

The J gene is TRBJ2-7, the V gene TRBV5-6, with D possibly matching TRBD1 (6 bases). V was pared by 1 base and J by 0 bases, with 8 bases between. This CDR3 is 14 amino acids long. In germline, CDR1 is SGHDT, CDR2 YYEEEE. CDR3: CASSLPGDSYEQYF. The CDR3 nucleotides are TGTGCCAGCAGCTTGCCAGGGGACTCCTACGAGCAGTACTTC. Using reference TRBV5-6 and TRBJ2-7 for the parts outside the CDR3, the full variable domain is DAGVTQSPTHLIKTRGQQVTLRCSPKSGHDTVSWYQQALGQGPQFIFQYYEEEERQRGNFPDRFSGHQFPNYSSELNVNALLLGDSALYLCASSLPGDSYEQYFGPGTRLTVT.